This TCR beta chain is from a study of OX40 agonist ivuxolimab in advanced cancers. Whole-study findings and limits: Clones of CD4+ and CD8+ blood T cells grew by week 6 at doses of 0.1 to 3.0 mg/kg. Part of the nonresponder group also had normalized T-cell clonal expansion that was low.

TCRdb keeps only in-frame clones here, not all; method: immunoSEQ multiplex PCR. Of approximately 66,000 clones detected, just over 85% appear once; the ten largest clones hold 0.75%. Note on this clone: Its antigen is as yet unknown.

V lost 6 bases and J lost 6, with 17 bases in between. This CDR3 contains 14 residues. Germline assignment: CDR1 MNHEY and CDR2 SVGAGI. The receptor was derived from an adult with an advanced solid tumor such as melanoma, head and neck, liver or kidney cancer. Material: CD4+ or CD8+ T cells sorted from blood, obtained in a trial of the OX40 agonist ivuxolimab. The chain uses TRBV6-5 and TRBJ1-1; maybe TRBD1 (6 bases). Written as DNA, the CDR3 is TGTGCCAGCAGCAATCGATTGGGGGGCCCTGAAGCTTTCTTT. It translates to CASSNRLGGPEAFF.